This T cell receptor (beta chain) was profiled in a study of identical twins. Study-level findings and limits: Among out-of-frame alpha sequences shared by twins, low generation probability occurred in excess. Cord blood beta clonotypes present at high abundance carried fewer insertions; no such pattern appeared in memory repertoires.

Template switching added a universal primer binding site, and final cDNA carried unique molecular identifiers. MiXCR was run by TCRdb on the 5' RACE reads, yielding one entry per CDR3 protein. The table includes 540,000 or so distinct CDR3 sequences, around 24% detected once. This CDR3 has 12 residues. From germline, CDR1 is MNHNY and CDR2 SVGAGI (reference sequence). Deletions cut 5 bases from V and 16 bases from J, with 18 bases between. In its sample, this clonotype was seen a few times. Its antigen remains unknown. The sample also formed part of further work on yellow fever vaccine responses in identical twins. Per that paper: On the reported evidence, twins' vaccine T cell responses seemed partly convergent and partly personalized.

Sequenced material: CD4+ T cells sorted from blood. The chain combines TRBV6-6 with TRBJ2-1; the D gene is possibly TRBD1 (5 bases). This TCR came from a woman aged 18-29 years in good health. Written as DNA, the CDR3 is TGTGCCAGCAGTCCCCCTGGCAGGGTCCGATTCTTC. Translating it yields CASSPPGRVRFF.